These 14 T cell receptor beta chains were sequenced from one sample in a study of T cells after posttransplantation cyclophosphamide. Produced via immunoSEQ multiplex PCR; TCRdb's table is partial and in-frame only. This sample has about 6,500 clones, with just under 75% found just once. Cyclophosphamide on days +3 and +4 followed busulfan-fludarabine conditioning and a marrow graft. This sample comprised PBMCs, obtained about 1,500 days after allogeneic stem cell transplant with posttransplant cyclophosphamide. Every receptor here comes from a male patient in his 30s who received an allogeneic stem cell transplant from a related donor, was CMV-positive, and had acute GVHD only. Part of the T cells may come from the graft donor.

The V gene is TRBV5-1, the J gene TRBJ1-3, with unresolved D. The CDR3 length is 15 residues. Germline CDR1 SGHRS, CDR2 YFSETQ. V lost 0 bases and J lost 2, with 9 bases in between. CDR3 bases: TGCGCCAGCAGCTTGGCCAGAATTCCTGGAAACACCATATATTTT. It is translated as CASSLARIPGNTIYF.

This chain uses TRBV5-6 with TRBJ2-1; D unclear. The germline V gene has CDR1 SGHDT and CDR2 YYEEEE. The CDR3 is 15 residues long. V was clipped by 5 bases and J by 2 bases, with 14 bases between them. The CDR3: CASSPIPGAYNEQFF. The CDR3 bases are TGTGCCAGCAGTCCCATTCCAGGCGCCTACAATGAGCAGTTCTTC.

The rearrangement links TRBV6-1 to TRBJ2-2, with 9 positions matching TRBD1. Germline CDR1 and CDR2: MNHNS and SASEGT. V lost 8 bases, J lost 4 bases, and 8 bases stayed unmatched. The CDR3 runs to 15 residues. The CDR3 sequence is CASVGQGMITGELFF. The DNA for the CDR3 is TGTGCCAGCGTGGGACAGGGCATGATCACCGGGGAGCTGTTTTTT.

This chain connects TRBV5-6 to TRBJ1-1, with TRBD1 matching over 7 bases. This CDR3 is built from 15 residues. Germline lookup yields CDR1 SGHDT and CDR2 YYEEEE. Trimming cost V 3 bases and J 6 bases; bases outside gene matches: 11. In DNA form, the CDR3 reads TGTGCCAGCAGCTCACCTCACCAACAGGGGTCTGAAGCTTTCTTT. It specifies CASSSPHQQGSEAFF.

The V and J genes are TRBV29-1 and TRBJ2-7; tentatively, D is TRBD2 (6 bases). Germline CDR1 is SQVTM and CDR2 is ANQGSEA. CDR3 length: 13 amino acids. The ends were cut back, 4 bases at V and 2 bases at J, with 12 bases in the middle. The CDR3 DNA sequence: TGCAGCGTTGTCGCGGGGCCGACCTACGAGCAGTACTTC. It encodes CSVVAGPTYEQYF.

The chain joins TRBV7-9 to TRBJ1-4, with 8 bases lining up with TRBD1. CDR1 and CDR2 from the germline V gene are SEHNR and FQNEAQ (reference sequence). The CDR3 covers 14 residues. V lost 1 base and J lost 7; bases outside the gene matches: 2. DNA for the CDR3: TGTGCCAGCAGCTTAGGCAGGGGGCTTGAAAAACTGTTTTTT. This sequence encodes CASSLGRGLEKLFF.

The chain recombines TRBV5-4 with TRBJ2-3; 10 positions match TRBD1. The CDR3 spans 15 residues. Germline CDR1 SGHNT, CDR2 YYREEE (reference sequence). J was trimmed by 5 bases and V by 0 bases; bases with no gene match: 3. The CDR3 DNA reads as TGTGCCAGCAGCTTGGACGGACAGGGGGTAGATACGCAGTATTTT. Protein sequence: CASSLDGQGVDTQYF.

The J gene is TRBJ2-2, the V gene TRBV10-3; 8 nucleotides align to TRBD2. Losses at the gene ends were 3 bases for V and 3 bases for J; bases not matched to a gene: 6. Per germline, CDR1 ENHRY and CDR2 SYGVKD. The CDR3 runs to 16 residues. The CDR3 loop is CAISDPGRGDTGELFF. CDR3 DNA: TGTGCCATCAGTGACCCCGGGCGGGGGGACACCGGGGAGCTGTTTTTT.

The gene calls are TRBV19 and TRBJ2-3; D might be TRBD2 (5 bases). The V gene's germline CDR1 is LNHDA and CDR2 SQIVND (reference sequence). The V end was cut by 10 bases, the J end by 0 bases, with 11 bases between. The CDR3 runs 13 residues. This chain's CDR3 is CATRGPSTDTQYF. CDR3 nucleotide sequence: TGTGCCACCCGCGGGCCTAGCACAGATACGCAGTATTTT.

The rearrangement joins TRBV5-5 to TRBJ2-7; 9 positions match TRBD1. V shed 6 bases and J 5 bases; nucleotides not matched to a gene: 12. From germline, CDR1 is SGHKS and CDR2 YYEKEE (reference sequence). The CDR3 sequence is 15 residues long. The CDR3: CASISTTGTGNEQYF. The CDR3 region has the DNA TGTGCCAGCATTTCTACGACCGGGACAGGGAACGAGCAGTACTTC.

The chain uses TRBV11-2 and TRBJ2-7; no reliable D call. The CDR3 has 13 residues. The germline gives CDR1 SGHAT, CDR2 FQNNGV. V was shortened by 0 bases and J by 3 bases, with 6 bases between the two germline ends. The CDR3 coding sequence is TGTGCCAGCAGCTTAGACCGAGTCTACGAGCAGTACTTC. Protein: CASSLDRVYEQYF. The variable domain in full, with the rest retrieved from reference TRBV11-2 and TRBJ2-7, is EAGVAQSPRYKIIEKRQSVAFWCNPISGHATLYWYQQILGQGPKLLIQFQNNGVVDDSQLPKDRFSAERLKGVDSTLKIQPAKLEDSAVYLCASSLDRVYEQYFGPGTRLTVT.

The chain's CDR3 is CASSQGGHLSTEAFF. CDR3 nucleotide sequence: TGCGCCAGCAGCCAAGGGGGACATCTCTCCACTGAAGCTTTCTTT. V gene TRBV4-1 combines with J gene TRBJ1-1; TRBD1 might be the D (6 bases). CDR1 is MGHRA, CDR2 YSYEKL, per germline. CDR3 size: 15 residues. V lost 1 base and J 4 bases, leaving 13 bases between the germline ends.

The chain couples TRBV27 to TRBJ2-7; tentatively, D is TRBD1 (6 bases). CDR1 and CDR2 from the germline V gene are MNHEY and SMNVEV (reference sequence). Trimming took 0 bases from V and 6 from J, leaving 9 bases between them. The CDR3 extends over 13 amino acids. The CDR3 DNA reads as TGTGCCAGCAGTTTATCGTCAGGGGTCGAGCAGTACTTC. Translating it yields CASSLSSGVEQYF.

The chain couples TRBV15 to TRBJ2-1; 8 bases map to TRBD2. Germline V CDR1 and CDR2: LNHNV, YYDKDF (reference sequence). With V trimmed by 5 bases and J by 4 bases, 10 bases remained unmatched. CDR3 length: 16 residues. The CDR3 coding sequence is TGTGCCACCAGCCGGGAGGGGGGCGGGACTTACAATGAGCAGTTCTTC. Residues: CATSREGGGTYNEQFF.